This T cell receptor (beta chain) was identified during a study of T cells after yellow fever vaccination. Study-wide context: Fractions of limited cellularity were prepared by means of SMART-Seq v4 Ultra Low Input.

Generation of TCR cDNA used 5'RACE template switching (which added a universal primer site and UMIs). TCRdb redid the calling of the 5' RACE reads with MiXCR, one entry per CDR3 protein. The data hold a few hundred thousand distinct CDR3 sequences, with about 4% observed a single time. Trimming cost V 5 bases and J 5 bases; bases outside gene matches: 8. The length of the CDR3 is 14 residues. The germline V gene has CDR1 LNHDA and CDR2 SQIVND (reference sequence). The sample in question was PBMCs, obtained 5 days after the yellow fever booster vaccination. The V call is TRBV19, the J call TRBJ1-2; 7 bases agree with TRBD1. The sequence came from a man between 18 and 29 years old who received the YFV17D yellow fever vaccine. Here the CDR3 reads CASSPDTGDYGYTF. The CDR3 region has the DNA TGTGCCAGTAGTCCGGACACAGGGGATTATGGCTACACCTTC.